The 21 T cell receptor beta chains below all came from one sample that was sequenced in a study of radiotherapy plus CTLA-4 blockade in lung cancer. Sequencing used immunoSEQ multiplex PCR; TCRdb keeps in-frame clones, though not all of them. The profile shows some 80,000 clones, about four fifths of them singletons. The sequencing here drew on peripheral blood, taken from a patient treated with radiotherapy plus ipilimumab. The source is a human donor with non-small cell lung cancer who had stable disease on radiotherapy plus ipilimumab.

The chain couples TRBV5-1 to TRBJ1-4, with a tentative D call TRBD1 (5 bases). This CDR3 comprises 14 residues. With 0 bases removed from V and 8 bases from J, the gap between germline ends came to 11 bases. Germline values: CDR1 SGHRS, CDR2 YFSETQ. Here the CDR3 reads CASSLEGSDEKLFF. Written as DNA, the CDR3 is TGCGCCAGCAGCTTGGAGGGGTCCGACGAAAAACTGTTTTTT.

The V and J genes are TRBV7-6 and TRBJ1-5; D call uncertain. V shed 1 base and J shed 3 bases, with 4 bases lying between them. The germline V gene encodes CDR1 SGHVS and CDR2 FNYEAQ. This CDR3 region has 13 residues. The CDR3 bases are TGTGCCAGCAGCTTAGGGTTCAATCAGCCCCAGCATTTT. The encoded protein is CASSLGFNQPQHF.

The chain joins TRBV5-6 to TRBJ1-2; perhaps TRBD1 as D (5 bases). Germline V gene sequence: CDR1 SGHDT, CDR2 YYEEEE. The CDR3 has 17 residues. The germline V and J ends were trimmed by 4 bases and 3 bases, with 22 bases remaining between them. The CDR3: CASSPPRRRGGYYGYTF. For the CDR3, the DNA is TGTGCCAGCAGCCCCCCCCGACGTCGCGGGGGTTACTATGGCTACACCTTC.

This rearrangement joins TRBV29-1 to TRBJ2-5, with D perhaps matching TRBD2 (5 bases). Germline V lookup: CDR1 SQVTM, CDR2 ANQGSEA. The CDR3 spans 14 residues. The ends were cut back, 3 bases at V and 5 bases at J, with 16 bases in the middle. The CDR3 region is CSVDRFVGAETQYF. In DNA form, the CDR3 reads TGCAGCGTTGATAGGTTCGTGGGAGCGGAGACCCAGTACTTC.

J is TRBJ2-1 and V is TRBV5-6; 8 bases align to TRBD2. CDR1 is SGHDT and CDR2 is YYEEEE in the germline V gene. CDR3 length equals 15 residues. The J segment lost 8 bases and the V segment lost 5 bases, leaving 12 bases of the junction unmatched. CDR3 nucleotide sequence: TGTGCCAGCAGGCCTCTGAGCGGGGGCGTCTATGAGCAGTTCTTC. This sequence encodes CASRPLSGGVYEQFF.

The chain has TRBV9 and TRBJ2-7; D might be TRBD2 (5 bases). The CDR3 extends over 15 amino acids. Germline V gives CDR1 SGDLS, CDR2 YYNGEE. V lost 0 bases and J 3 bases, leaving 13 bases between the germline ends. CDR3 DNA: TGTGCCAGCAGCGTAGAGGCTAGCAAACACTACGAGCAGTACTTC. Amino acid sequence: CASSVEASKHYEQYF.

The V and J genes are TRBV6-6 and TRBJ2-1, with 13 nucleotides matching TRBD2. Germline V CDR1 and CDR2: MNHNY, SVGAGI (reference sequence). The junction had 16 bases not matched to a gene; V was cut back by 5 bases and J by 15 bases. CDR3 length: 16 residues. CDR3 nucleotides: TGTGCCAGCAGTCAACTGAGACTAGCGGGGGGTGGAATGGCGTTCTTC. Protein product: CASSQLRLAGGGMAFF.

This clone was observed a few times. The CDR3 DNA follows: TGTGCCAGCACTTCGATCTATGGCTACACCTTC. This sequence encodes CASTSIYGYTF. V is TRBV6-6 and J is TRBJ1-2; no definite D call. V was pared by 7 bases and J by 4 bases, with 7 bases between. The CDR3 extends over 11 amino acids. CDR1 is MNHNY and CDR2 is SVGAGI in the germline V gene (reference sequence).

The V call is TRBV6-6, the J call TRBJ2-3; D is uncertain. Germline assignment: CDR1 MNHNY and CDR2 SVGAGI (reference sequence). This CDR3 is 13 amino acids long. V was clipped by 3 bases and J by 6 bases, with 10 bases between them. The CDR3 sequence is CASSYLRWDTQYF. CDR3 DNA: TGTGCCAGCAGTTATCTTAGATGGGATACGCAGTATTTT.

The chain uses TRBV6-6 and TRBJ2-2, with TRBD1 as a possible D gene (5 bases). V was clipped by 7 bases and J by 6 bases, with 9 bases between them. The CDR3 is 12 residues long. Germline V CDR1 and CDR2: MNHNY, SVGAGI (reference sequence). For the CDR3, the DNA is TGTGCCAGCACAAGGGGTGCCGGGGAGCTGTTTTTT. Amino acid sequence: CASTRGAGELFF.

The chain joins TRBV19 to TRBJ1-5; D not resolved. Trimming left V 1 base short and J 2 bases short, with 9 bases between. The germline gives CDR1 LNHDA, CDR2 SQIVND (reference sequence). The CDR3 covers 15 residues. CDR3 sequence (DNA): TGTGCCAGTAGTATAGGCGGGGTTCGCAATCAGCCCCAGCATTTT. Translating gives CASSIGGVRNQPQHF.

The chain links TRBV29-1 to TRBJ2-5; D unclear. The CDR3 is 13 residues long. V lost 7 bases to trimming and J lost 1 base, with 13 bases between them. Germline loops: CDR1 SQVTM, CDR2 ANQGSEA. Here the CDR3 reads CSAITDIQETQYF. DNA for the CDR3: TGCAGCGCTATCACAGATATCCAAGAGACCCAGTACTTC.

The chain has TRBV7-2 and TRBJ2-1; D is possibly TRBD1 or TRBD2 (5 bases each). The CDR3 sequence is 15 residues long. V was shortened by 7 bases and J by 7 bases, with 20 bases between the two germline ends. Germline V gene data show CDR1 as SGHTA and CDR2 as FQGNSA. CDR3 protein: CASTTPKGRPNEQFF. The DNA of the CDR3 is TGTGCCAGCACCACACCAAAGGGACGCCCTAATGAGCAGTTCTTC. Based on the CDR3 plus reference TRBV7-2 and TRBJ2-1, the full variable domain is GAGVSQSPSNKVTEKGKDVELRCDPISGHTALYWYRQSLGQGLEFLIYFQGNSAPDKSGLPSDRFSAERTGGSVSTLTIQRTQQEDSAVYLCASTTPKGRPNEQFFGPGTRLTVL.

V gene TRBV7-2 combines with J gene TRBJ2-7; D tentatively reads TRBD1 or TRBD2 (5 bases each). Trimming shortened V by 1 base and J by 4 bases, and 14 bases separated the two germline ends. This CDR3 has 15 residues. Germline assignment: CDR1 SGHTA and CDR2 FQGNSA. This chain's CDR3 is CASSLDEGRNYEQYF. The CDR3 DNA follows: TGTGCCAGCAGCTTAGATGAGGGGCGGAATTACGAGCAGTACTTC.

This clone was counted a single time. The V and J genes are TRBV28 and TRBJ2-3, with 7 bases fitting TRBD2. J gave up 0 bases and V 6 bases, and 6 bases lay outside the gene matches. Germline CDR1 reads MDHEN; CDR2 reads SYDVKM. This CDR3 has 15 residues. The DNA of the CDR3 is TGTGCCAGCAGAGCGGGATGGGGCAGCACAGATACGCAGTATTTT. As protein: CASRAGWGSTDTQYF.

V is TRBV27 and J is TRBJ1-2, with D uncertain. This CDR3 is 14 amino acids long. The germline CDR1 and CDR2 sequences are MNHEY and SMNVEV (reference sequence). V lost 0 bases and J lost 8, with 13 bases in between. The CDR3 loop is CASSLSTGLSGYTF. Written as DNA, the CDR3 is TGTGCCAGCAGTTTATCCACGGGGTTGAGCGGCTACACCTTC.

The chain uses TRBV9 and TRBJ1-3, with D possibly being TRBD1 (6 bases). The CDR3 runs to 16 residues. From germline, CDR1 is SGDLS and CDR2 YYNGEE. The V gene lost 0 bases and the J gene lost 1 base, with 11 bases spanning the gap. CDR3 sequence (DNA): TGTGCCAGCAGCGTAGACCCCACAGGGTCTGGAAACACCATATATTTT. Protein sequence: CASSVDPTGSGNTIYF.

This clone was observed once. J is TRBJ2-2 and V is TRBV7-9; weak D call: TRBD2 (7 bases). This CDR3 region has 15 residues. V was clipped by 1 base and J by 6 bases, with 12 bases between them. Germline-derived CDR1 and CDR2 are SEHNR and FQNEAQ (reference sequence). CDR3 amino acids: CASSLVGGLSGELFF. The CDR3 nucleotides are TGTGCCAGCAGCTTAGTCGGGGGGCTATCCGGGGAGCTGTTTTTT.

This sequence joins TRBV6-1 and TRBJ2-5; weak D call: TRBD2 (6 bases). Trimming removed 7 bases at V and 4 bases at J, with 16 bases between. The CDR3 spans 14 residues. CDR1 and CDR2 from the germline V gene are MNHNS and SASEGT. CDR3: CASTAWLGGETQYF. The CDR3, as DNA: TGTGCCAGCACGGCCTGGTTGGGGGGAGAGACCCAGTACTTC.

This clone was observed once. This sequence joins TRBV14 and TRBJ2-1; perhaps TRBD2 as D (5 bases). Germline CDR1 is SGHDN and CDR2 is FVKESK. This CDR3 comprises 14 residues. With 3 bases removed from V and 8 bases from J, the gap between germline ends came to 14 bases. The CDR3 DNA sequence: TGTGCCAGCAGCCAGCCCCTAGCAACCTATGAGCAGTTCTTC. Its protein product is CASSQPLATYEQFF.

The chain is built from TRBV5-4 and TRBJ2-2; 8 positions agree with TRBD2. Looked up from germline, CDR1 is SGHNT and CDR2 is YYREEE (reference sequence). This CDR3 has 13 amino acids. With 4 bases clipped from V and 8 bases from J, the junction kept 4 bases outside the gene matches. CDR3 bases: TGTGCCAGCAGCCACCGGGGGGGTGGGGAGCTGTTTTTT. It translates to CASSHRGGGELFF.